This paragraph reports one T cell receptor beta chain. In the original workflow: Amplification with reference gene primers provided the estimates of nucleated cell counts. Sequencing was performed with immunoSEQ multiplex PCR; in TCRdb, only in-frame clones are kept and a portion is missing. V and J calls and clone size are copied from that table; D and trimming were computed from the DNA. The sample records under 300,000 clones, over 75% being singletons. This CDR3 contains 16 residues. Germline V gene data show CDR1 as SGHDT and CDR2 as YYEEEE. V lost 2 bases to trimming and J lost 0 bases; unmatched junction nucleotides: 2. These data come from a study of blood T cell repertoires in COVID-19. Study overall: T cells, B-cell-depleted T cells, or PBMCs provided the cDNA or gDNA that served as material.

Sequenced material: PBMCs or T cells enriched from blood (not recorded which). The chain is built from TRBV5-6 and TRBJ2-6; 7 bases are shared with TRBD1. This clonotype was sampled from a woman aged 18-29 years who had recovered from COVID-19. The chain's CDR3 is CASSFGTVSGANVLTF. The CDR3 DNA reads as TGTGCCAGCAGCTTCGGGACAGTCTCTGGGGCCAACGTCCTGACTTTC.